One TCR beta chain is described in this entry. TCRdb's copy holds only in-frame clones and misses some; the assay was immunoSEQ multiplex PCR. The sample has tens of thousands of clones, over 75% seen once; the top ten hold approximately 0.25%. This sample is part of a study of technical replicates of blood from several donors. This CDR3 comprises 16 residues. J was trimmed by 2 bases and V by 2 bases; bases with no gene match: 5. The germline V gene encodes CDR1 MNHEY and CDR2 SMNVEV (reference sequence). This TCR was recovered from a human donor in good health. The sequencing sample was made of T cells isolated from PBMCs. This chain joins TRBV27 and TRBJ2-2; TRBD2 agrees at 7 bases. For the CDR3, the DNA is TGTGCCAGCAGTTTAAGGATAGCGGGTAACACCGGGGAGCTGTTTTTT. This gives the protein CASSLRIAGNTGELFF.